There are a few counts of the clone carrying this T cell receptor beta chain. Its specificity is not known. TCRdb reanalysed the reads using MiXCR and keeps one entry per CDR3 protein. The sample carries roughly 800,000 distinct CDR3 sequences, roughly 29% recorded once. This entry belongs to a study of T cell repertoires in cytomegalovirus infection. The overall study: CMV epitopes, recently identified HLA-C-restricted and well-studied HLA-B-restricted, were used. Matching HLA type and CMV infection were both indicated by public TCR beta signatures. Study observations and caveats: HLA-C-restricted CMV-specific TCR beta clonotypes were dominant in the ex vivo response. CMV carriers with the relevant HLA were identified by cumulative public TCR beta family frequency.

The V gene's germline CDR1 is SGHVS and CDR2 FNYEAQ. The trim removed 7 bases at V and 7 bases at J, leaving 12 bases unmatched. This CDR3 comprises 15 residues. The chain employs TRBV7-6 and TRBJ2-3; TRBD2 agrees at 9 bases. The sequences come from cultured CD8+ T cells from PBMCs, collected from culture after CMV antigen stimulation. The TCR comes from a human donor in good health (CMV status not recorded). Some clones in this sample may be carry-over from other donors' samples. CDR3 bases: TGTGCCAGCACCCCGACGGGCGGGGGGGCTCATACGCAGTATTTT. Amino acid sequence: CASTPTGGGAHTQYF.